A single sample gave rise to the 5 T cell receptor beta chains below, sequenced in a study of cytomegalovirus exposure and HLA in healthy donors. PCR used 60 Vbeta primers and 13 Jbeta primers. Produced via immunoSEQ multiplex PCR; TCRdb's table is partial and in-frame only. The sample consists of about 220,000 clones, roughly 82% of them appearing once. The sequenced sample consisted of PBMCs. The receptors stem from a woman aged 40 to 49 in good health and CMV-seropositive.

This chain links TRBV7-8 with TRBJ1-5; 8 bases match TRBD1. This CDR3 has 16 amino acids. With V trimmed by 3 bases and J by 2 bases, 6 bases remained unmatched. Germline V gives CDR1 SGHVS, CDR2 FQNEAQ. CDR3 protein: CASSFIQGAGNQPQHF. The CDR3 DNA sequence: TGTGCCAGCAGCTTTATCCAGGGGGCTGGCAATCAGCCCCAGCATTTT.

V and J are TRBV30 and TRBJ1-2; 9 bases fit TRBD1. The CDR3 runs 15 residues. V dropped 5 bases and J dropped 6; count of bases not matched to a gene: 13. Germline lookup yields CDR1 GTSNPN and CDR2 SVGIG (reference sequence). CDR3 residues: CAWQNPGQGGNGYTF. Written as DNA, the CDR3 is TGTGCCTGGCAAAACCCGGGACAGGGAGGTAATGGCTACACCTTC. Based on the CDR3 plus reference TRBV30 and TRBJ1-2, the full variable domain is SQTIHQWPATLVQPVGSPLSLECTVEGTSNPNLYWYRQAAGRGLQLLFYSVGIGQISSEVPQNLSASRPQDRQFILSSKKLLLSDSGFYLCAWQNPGQGGNGYTFGSGTRLTVV.

CDR3 region: CASSPGQGAEAFF. The CDR3 DNA sequence: TGTGCCAGCTCACCGGGACAGGGGGCTGAAGCTTTCTTT. V and J are TRBV18 and TRBJ1-1; 11 bases match TRBD1. CDR3 length: 13 residues. Trimming removed 3 bases from V and 6 bases from J; junction bases left unmatched: 0. Per germline, CDR1 KGHSH and CDR2 LQKENI.

The rearrangement links TRBV5-4 to TRBJ2-7; TRBD2 might be the D (6 bases). Germline-derived CDR1 and CDR2 are SGHNT and YYREEE (reference sequence). This CDR3 has 14 amino acids. V was shortened by 0 bases and J by 2 bases, with 9 bases between the two germline ends. The CDR3 loop reads CASSLVGEAYEQYF. CDR3 DNA: TGTGCCAGCAGCTTGGTTGGGGAGGCCTACGAGCAGTACTTC.

V is TRBV5-6 and J is TRBJ1-5, with D maybe TRBD1 (6 bases). Trimming cost V 4 bases and J 7 bases, with 15 bases left between them. This CDR3 contains 14 residues. Per germline, CDR1 SGHDT and CDR2 YYEEEE. This chain's CDR3 is CASSAHVQGQPQHF. The DNA for the CDR3 is TGTGCCAGCAGCGCTCACGTACAGGGCCAGCCCCAGCATTTT.